This T cell receptor (beta chain) was identified during a study of read filtering for tumor transcriptome and immune sequencing. Per germline, CDR1 LGHDT and CDR2 YNNKEL (reference sequence). The V end was cut by 1 base, the J end by 2 bases, with 10 bases between. This CDR3 has 15 residues. Molecular barcoded adaptors covering alpha/delta and beta/gamma chains were used on approximately 400 ng RNA. Using its own MiXCR run on the reads, TCRdb lists one record per CDR3 protein. The sample lists tens of thousands of distinct CDR3 sequences; about 20% were seen once. The material sequenced was a population of CD138-negative cells sorted from bone marrow. This TCR came from a donor aged 40 or over with multiple myeloma. The rearrangement joins TRBV3-1 to TRBJ2-3; D gene ambiguous. CDR3 loop: CASSQVGDPTDTQYF. The CDR3 DNA reads TGTGCCAGCAGCCAAGTTGGGGATCCCACAGATACGCAGTATTTT.